This is a list of T cell receptor beta chains from one sample in a study of T cells in localized non-small cell lung cancer. Using immunoSEQ multiplex PCR, the repertoire was profiled, and TCRdb retains in-frame clones only, with some absent. This table holds 25,000 to 40,000 clones, around 80% found once. The source was peripheral blood, collected before any cancer treatment. These receptors were collected from a male donor at least 60 years old with stage III squamous cell lung carcinoma. Each CDR3 is given with its conserved first and last residue. The D gene is left open where the match is weak.

V	D	CDR3
TRBV5-1	TRBD1	CASSLEGGSGELFF
TRBV4-3	NA	CASSQDITGELFF
TRBV5-1	TRBD2	CASSLSPTSARDTQYF
TRBV5-1	TRBD1	CASSLGTGQTGELFF
TRBV7-2	NA	CASSLVWTGNQPQHF
TRBV2	TRBD1	CASRGQGGVYEQYF
TRBV9	NA	CASSVGTLNTEAFF
TRBV18	TRBD1	CASSPTGGRYEQYF
TRBV7-3	TRBD2	CASSLKAGALPNEQFF
TRBV28	NA	CASSLGRTYEQYF
TRBV11-2	TRBD1	CASSGQGGTIYF
TRBV4-2	NA	CASSPHKNPEKLFF
TRBV6-6	NA	CASSAVSNTGELFF
TRBV10-3	NA	CAINPSGEAYGYTF
TRBV6-5	NA	CASSPDRSNQPQHF
TRBV7-2	TRBD2	CASSPLAGTTDTQYF
TRBV7-9	NA	CASSPFRGGDYGYTF
TRBV7-9	NA	CASSLDNYEQYF
TRBV4-1	NA	CASRGTLKNTEAFF
TRBV21-1	NA	CASSSRDREVSNIQYF
TRBV18	NA	CASSTGSEVRYTF
TRBV7-6	NA	CASSLFPGELFF
TRBV19	TRBD1	CASSGTGAIQNEKLFF
TRBV11-2	NA	CASSSGILEDTQYF
TRBV19	NA	CASSKEGSRNEQFF
TRBV28	TRBD1	CASKKGQGLNTEAFF
TRBV9	TRBD2	CASSGGGSSGFNEQFF
TRBV2	NA	CASSEALRTAEEQFF
TRBV5-1	TRBD1	CASSKGDRKANYGYTF
TRBV5-1	NA	CASGINADTQYF
TRBV21-1	NA	CASSGQAPSRSYEQYF
TRBV29-1	NA	CSVGGGGREAFF
TRBV30	NA	CAWSGSGNTIYF
TRBV19	TRBD2	CATRTSGGLSYNEQFF
TRBV6-5	NA	CASRSFRDNYEQYF
TRBV6-6	TRBD1	CANHRGRGTDTQYF
TRBV14	TRBD2	CASSHFGRGVYEQYF
TRBV27	NA	CASSREDDNEQFF
TRBV5-4	TRBD2	CASSLFGIGGGLDEQYF
TRBV19	NA	CASSPLRDTQYF